This T cell receptor (beta chain) was identified in a study of OX40 agonist ivuxolimab in advanced cancers. The wider study: An agonistic human IgG2 monoclonal antibody against OX40 (CD134) was given. Three patients, one with hepatocellular carcinoma and two with cutaneous melanoma, achieved partial responses. The study's findings and limits: Partial responders at 0.1-3.0 mg/kg showed near-lowest clonal expansion.

With respect to this clone: The antigen remains unidentified.

Libraries were prepared by immunoSEQ multiplex PCR; TCRdb keeps only in-frame clonotypes and omits some of them. The table includes under 65,000 clones, roughly 87% detected once. V shed 6 bases and J shed 8 bases, with 16 bases lying between them. This CDR3 region has 13 residues. Germline-derived CDR1 and CDR2 are SGHDN and FVKESK. Excluded were patients having autoimmune disease history or systemic immunosuppression. This specimen was CD4+ or CD8+ T cells sorted from blood, taken in a trial of the OX40 agonist ivuxolimab. The receptor's source is an adult with an advanced solid tumor such as melanoma, head and neck, liver or kidney cancer. V usage is TRBV14 and J usage is TRBJ1-2; unclear D gene. The CDR3 DNA is TGTGCCAGCAGTCCCGGTAGACAATGGGGCTACACCTTC. Residues: CASSPGRQWGYTF. The full variable domain, completed using reference TRBV14 and TRBJ1-2, is EAGVTQFPSHSVIEKGQTVTLRCDPISGHDNLYWYRRVMGKEIKFLLHFVKESKQDESGMPNNRFLAERTGGTYSTLKVQPAELEDSGVYFCASSPGRQWGYTFGSGTRLTVV.